The 30 T cell receptor beta chains reported below all come from one sample, sequenced in a study of T cells in women clearing cervical HPV infection. Assay used: immunoSEQ multiplex PCR; TCRdb lists only in-frame clones, some missing. The repertoire table contains 20,000 to 25,000 clones. The sequenced sample was blood buffy coat. These receptor sequences come from a woman aged 18 to 69 with a cervical HPV16 infection that either progressed to CIN3+ or cleared (not recorded which).

Concerning this clone: Read sequence stops 3 residues before the CDR3 end, and the germline J gene provides the missing end. The chain recombines TRBV9 with TRBJ2-7, with D unresolved. The CDR3 runs 13 residues. Germline CDR1 reads SGDLS; CDR2 reads YYNGEE. The ends were cut back, 0 bases at V and 3 bases at J, with 7 bases in the middle. The sequenced CDR3 bases are TGTGCCAGCAGCGTAGGCGGCCTCTACGAG. Its translation is CASSVGGLYE. The complete CDR3 reads CASSVGGLYEQYF.

The CDR3: CASSFGGGETQYF. CDR3 DNA (partial): TGTGCCAGCAGCTTCGGGGGAGGGGAGACC. V and J are TRBV7-2 and TRBJ2-5; 7 bases are shared with TRBD2. The read halts 3 residues ahead of the CDR3 end, with the missing end drawn from the germline J gene. Trimming removed 3 bases from V and 5 bases from J; junction bases left unmatched: 3. CDR1 is SGHTA and CDR2 is FQGNSA in the germline V gene. The CDR3 is made up of 13 amino acids.

For this clone: The read is 3 residues too short to cover the CDR3 end, so that end is filled in from the germline J gene. The chain links TRBV13 to TRBJ1-6; unclear D gene. The germline gives CDR1 PRHDT, CDR2 FYEKMQ (reference sequence). This CDR3 spans 17 amino acids. Trimming took off 3 bases at V and 0 bases at J, with 12 bases between the two ends. The CDR3 loop is CASSLSAAASYNSPLHF. The sequenced part of the CDR3 DNA is TGTGCCAGCAGCTTGAGCGCGGCAGCCTCCTATAATTCACCC.

Comment on this clone: Read data end 3 residues before the CDR3 end; the end is taken from the germline J gene. The chain is built from TRBV4-1 and TRBJ2-3, with unresolved D. This CDR3 is built from 13 residues. Germline values: CDR1 MGHRA, CDR2 YSYEKL. V was shortened by 3 bases and J by 4 bases, with 8 bases between the two germline ends. The sequenced part of the CDR3 DNA is TGCGCCAGCAGCCATAGTAGAGCAGATACG. Translated, it gives CASSHSRADT. The full-length CDR3 reads as CASSHSRADTQYF.

In regard to this clone: The read gets to within 3 residues of the CDR3 end, and the germline J gene fills in the rest. The rearrangement uses TRBV18 and TRBJ2-7; possible D gene TRBD2, 6 bases. Deletions cut 6 bases from V and 2 bases from J, with 8 bases between. CDR1 is KGHSH, CDR2 LQKENI, per germline. This CDR3 has 12 amino acids. The covered CDR3 bases are TGTGCCAGCTCGGGGGGACCCTACGAG. Protein sequence: CASSGGPYE. The whole CDR3 is CASSGGPYEQYF.

The CDR3 bases that were read are TGTGCCAGCAGCTTAGGTCTACCACGACAAGCCGAG. This codes for CASSLGLPRQAE. The full-length CDR3 reads as CASSLGLPRQAEQYF. This rearrangement joins TRBV7-9 to TRBJ2-7; the D is unclear. The read ends 3 residues shy of where the CDR3 ends; the end is completed using the germline J gene. Looked up from germline, CDR1 is SEHNR and CDR2 is FQNEAQ (reference sequence). Trimming stripped 1 base from V and 6 bases from J, with 16 bases between. This CDR3 contains 15 residues. Full variable domain (rest looked up from reference TRBV7-9 and TRBJ2-7): DTGVSQNPRHKITKRGQNVTFRCDPISEHNRLYWYRQTLGQGPEFLTYFQNEAQLEKSRLLSDRFSAERPKGSFSTLEIQRTEQGDSAMYLCASSLGLPRQAEQYFGPGTRLTVT.

As for this clone: The read finishes 3 residues shy of the CDR3 end, and the germline J gene is used to complete it. The rearrangement joins TRBV23-1 to TRBJ1-1, with TRBD1 matching 9 bases. TRBV23-1 is reported as an ORF; its role is uncertain. The CDR3 spans 14 residues. V trimming: 7 bases; J trimming: 5 bases; junction bases outside the gene matches: 8. The part of the CDR3 DNA that was read is TGCGCCAGCACGGGACAGGGCCGAAGGACTGAA. Protein: CASTGQGRRTE. The CDR3, in full, reads CASTGQGRRTEAFF.

According to its frequency, this clone is medium-sized. The read terminates 3 residues before the CDR3 end, so the remaining end is supplied by the germline J gene. The genes are TRBV7-2 and TRBJ2-5; 9 nucleotides agree with TRBD1. With V trimmed by 7 bases and J by 5 bases, 8 bases remained unmatched. CDR3 length: 14 amino acids. Germline lookup yields CDR1 SGHTA and CDR2 FQGNSA. The CDR3 loop is CASISGTGKETQYF. CDR3 DNA (partial): TGTGCCAGCATATCCGGGACAGGGAAGGAGACC.

A word on this clone: The junction differs from germline at one of its ends, possibly a read error. The read is 3 residues too short to cover the CDR3 end, so that end is filled in from the germline J gene. The J gene is TRBJ1-2, the V gene TRBV4-2; maybe TRBD1 (5 bases). CDR3 size: 15 residues. CDR1 is LGHNA, CDR2 YNFKEQ, per germline. CDR3 DNA, as far as it was read: TGCGCCAGCAGCCAATCAGGGTTGTCCAACTATGGC. This codes for CASSQSGLSNYG. The complete CDR3 protein is CASSQSGLSNYGYTF.

Of note for this clone: The sequenced fragment ends 3 residues before the CDR3 boundary, so the rest is inferred from the germline J gene. The chain uses TRBV2 and TRBJ2-3, with D perhaps matching TRBD2 (7 bases). CDR3 length: 15 amino acids. Trimming removed 4 bases from V and 6 bases from J, with 17 bases in between. CDR1 is SNHLY and CDR2 is FYNNEI in the germline V gene. The sequenced part of the CDR3 DNA is TGTGCCAGCAGTGGGGAGGGGGGGGCCGGGGATACG. Translation gives CASSGEGGAGDT. The CDR3 reads in full as CASSGEGGAGDTQYF.

For this clone: Read data end 3 residues before the CDR3 end; the end is taken from the germline J gene. The V call is TRBV20-1, the J call TRBJ1-2; D gene uncertain. CDR1 and CDR2 (germline): DFQATT, SNEGSKA (reference sequence). The CDR3 extends over 12 amino acids. V lost 6 bases, J lost 4 bases, and 12 bases lay in between. Partial CDR3 DNA: TGCAGTGCCGGGGAAGGAGGCTATGGC. This gives the protein CSAGEGGYG. The entire CDR3 protein reads CSAGEGGYGYTF.

In terms of frequency, this clone is medium-sized (0.01 to 0.1%). The observed sequence ends 3 residues before the CDR3 terminus, with the missing tail filled in from the germline J gene. The rearrangement joins TRBV19 to TRBJ2-2, with D tentatively TRBD1 (5 bases). Per germline, CDR1 LNHDA and CDR2 SQIVND (reference sequence). The CDR3 covers 13 residues. Partial CDR3 DNA: TGTGCCAGTAGCGAAACGGCTACCAGGGTG. This sequence encodes CASSETATRV. The whole CDR3 protein reads CASSETATRVLFF.

For this clone: The CDR3 end lies 3 residues beyond the end of the read and is filled in from the germline J gene. The gene calls are TRBV6-2 or TRBV6-3 and TRBJ1-2; D call uncertain. Germline CDR1 and CDR2: MNHEY and SVGEGT. V was clipped by 0 bases and J by 4 bases, with 9 bases between them. The CDR3 loop spans 14 amino acids. CDR3: CASSYSLAGYGYTF. The CDR3 bases that were read are TGTGCCAGCAGTTACTCGTTGGCGGGCTATGGC.

About this clone: The CDR3 end lies 3 residues beyond the end of the read and is filled in from the germline J gene. This rearrangement joins TRBV18 to TRBJ2-7; no clear D gene. V was cut by 0 bases and J by 3 bases, with 15 bases left in between. Germline V gene sequence: CDR1 KGHSH, CDR2 LQKENI. The CDR3 runs 16 residues. CDR3 loop: CASSPPVETNRYEQYF. The CDR3 bases that were read are TGTGCCAGCTCACCACCTGTCGAAACTAACCGCTACGAG. Using reference TRBV18 and TRBJ2-7 for the parts outside the CDR3, the full variable domain is NAGVMQNPRHLVRRRGQEARLRCSPMKGHSHVYWYRQLPEEGLKFMVYLQKENIIDESGMPKERFSAEFPKEGPSILRIQQVVRGDSAAYFCASSPPVETNRYEQYFGPGTRLTVT.

Note on this clone: The CDR3 extends 3 residues past the end of the read, so its final part is completed from the germline J gene. The chain has TRBV2 and TRBJ1-4; TRBD1 agrees at 7 bases. V dropped 4 bases and J dropped 8; count of bases not matched to a gene: 7. CDR1 SNHLY and CDR2 FYNNEI come from the germline V gene. CDR3 size: 14 residues. Incomplete CDR3 DNA: TGTGCCAGCAGTGTTGAAGACAGGGTCGAAAAA. Its translation is CASSVEDRVEK. The whole CDR3 sequence is CASSVEDRVEKLFF.

To note about this clone: Coverage ceases 3 residues before the CDR3 finishes, and the germline J gene fills in the end. The chain joins TRBV5-6 to TRBJ1-2; TRBD1 matches 7 bases. Germline assignment: CDR1 SGHDT and CDR2 YYEEEE. This CDR3 is built from 15 residues. V dropped 4 bases and J dropped 5; count of bases not matched to a gene: 11. Here the CDR3 reads CASSVGGLRPYGYTF. Partial CDR3 DNA: TGTGCCAGCAGCGTAGGGGGCCTAAGACCTTATGGC.

A remark on this clone: Read data end 3 residues before the CDR3 end; the end is taken from the germline J gene. The chain uses TRBV5-1 and TRBJ2-7; 10 bases match TRBD2. CDR1 and CDR2 from the germline V gene are SGHRS and YFSETQ. V was clipped by 4 bases and J by 4 bases; unmatched bases: 5. The CDR3 extends over 14 amino acids. The CDR3 spells CASSGAGGPYEQYF. CDR3 bases read: TGCGCCAGCAGCGGAGCGGGAGGGCCTTACGAG.

Comment on this clone: The read stops 3 residues short of the end of the CDR3; the missing end is completed from the germline J gene. This specimen includes other DNA sequences encoding the same CDR3. The gene calls are TRBV11-3 and TRBJ2-7; TRBD1 might be the D (5 bases). V dropped 1 base and J dropped 4 bases, with 8 bases sitting between them. CDR1 and CDR2 from the germline V gene are SGHNT and YENEEA. The CDR3 totals 13 residues. Incomplete CDR3 DNA: TGTGCCAGCAGCTTAGGACAGTTATACGAG. Its translation is CASSLGQLYE. The whole CDR3 is CASSLGQLYEQYF.

With regard to this clone: The read gets to within 3 residues of the CDR3 end, and the germline J gene fills in the rest. The gene calls are TRBV5-1 and TRBJ2-7; 8 bases are shared with TRBD1. The germline V gene has CDR1 SGHRS and CDR2 YFSETQ. CDR3 length: 15 amino acids. The junction had 9 bases not matched to a gene; V was cut back by 4 bases and J by 3 bases. The DNA read from the CDR3 is TGCGCCAGCAGCCCCGGACAGGGATTGGTCTACGAG. It yields the protein CASSPGQGLVYE. The complete CDR3 protein is CASSPGQGLVYEQYF.

A word on this clone: The observed sequence ends 3 residues before the CDR3 terminus, with the missing tail filled in from the germline J gene. The chain carries TRBV5-1 and TRBJ1-1, with 8 bases matching TRBD1. Germline CDR1 reads SGHRS; CDR2 reads YFSETQ. CDR3 length: 13 amino acids. The CDR3 bases that were read are TGCGCCAGCAGGGAGGACAGGGACTTTGGA. As protein: CASREDRDFG. The full CDR3 protein is CASREDRDFGAFF.

In terms of frequency, this clone is medium-sized (0.01 to 0.1%). The CDR3 protein is CASSPRTDTQYF. Partial CDR3 DNA: TGTGCCAGCAGCCCTCGCACAGATACG. The rearrangement links TRBV7-6 to TRBJ2-3; D unclear. The read finishes 3 residues shy of the CDR3 end, and the germline J gene is used to complete it. The CDR3 consists of 12 residues. The V end was cut by 5 bases, the J end by 1 base, with 4 bases between. Germline CDR1 is SGHVS and CDR2 is FNYEAQ. The full variable domain, in which reference TRBV7-6 and TRBJ2-3 provide the parts outside the CDR3, is GAGVSQSPRYKVTKRGQDVALRCDPISGHVSLYWYRQALGQGPEFLTYFNYEAQQDKSGLPNDRFSAERPEGSISTLTIQRTEQRDSAMYRCASSPRTDTQYFGPGTRLTVL.

As concerns this clone: The CDR3 is cut off 3 residues early in the read; its end comes from the germline J gene. The J gene is TRBJ1-2, the V gene TRBV7-9, with 10 bases matching TRBD1. This CDR3 has 13 amino acids. V gave up 6 bases and J gave up 6 bases; unmatched junction bases: 4. Germline CDR1 SEHNR, CDR2 FQNEAQ (reference sequence). The CDR3 bases that were read are TGTGCCAGCAGTCTGACAGGGGGCAATGGC. This gives the protein CASSLTGGNG. In full, the CDR3 is CASSLTGGNGYTF.

Worth noting for this clone: The observed sequence ends 3 residues before the CDR3 terminus, with the missing tail filled in from the germline J gene. The rearrangement joins TRBV7-9 to TRBJ1-1; D gene uncertain. Germline-derived CDR1 and CDR2 are SEHNR and FQNEAQ (reference sequence). The CDR3 spans 12 residues. V was clipped by 1 base and J by 5 bases, with 5 bases between them. The part of the CDR3 DNA that was read is TGTGCCAGCAGCTTAGTGCGGACTGAA. This sequence encodes CASSLVRTE. In full, the CDR3 is CASSLVRTEAFF. The full variable domain, its missing parts supplied by reference TRBV7-9 and TRBJ1-1, is DTGVSQNPRHKITKRGQNVTFRCDPISEHNRLYWYRQTLGQGPEFLTYFQNEAQLEKSRLLSDRFSAERPKGSFSTLEIQRTEQGDSAMYLCASSLVRTEAFFGQGTRLTVV.

Note on this clone: The read ends 3 residues shy of where the CDR3 ends; the end is completed using the germline J gene. This chain connects TRBV6-2 or TRBV6-3 to TRBJ1-5; 7 nucleotides line up with TRBD1. CDR1 MNHEY and CDR2 SVGEGT come from the germline V gene. The CDR3 length is 16 residues. Unmatched junction bases numbered 9, after V lost 2 bases and J lost 5 bases. This CDR3 is CASSYPDRSPYQPQHF. The part of the CDR3 DNA that was read is TGTGCCAGCAGTTACCCGGACAGGTCCCCATATCAGCCC.

Turning to this clone: At one end the junction does not follow the germline gene, possibly because of a read error. The observed sequence ends 3 residues before the CDR3 terminus, with the missing tail filled in from the germline J gene. This chain joins TRBV18 and TRBJ1-4, with 8 positions matching TRBD1. Germline lookup yields CDR1 KGHSH and CDR2 LQKENI. The CDR3 length is 16 residues. The CDR3 bases that were read are TGTGTCAGCTCACCACCGTCCCAGGGGGCAGGAGAAAAA. It codes for CVSSPPSQGAGEK. The whole CDR3 protein is CVSSPPSQGAGEKLFF.

A remark on this clone: The read gets to within 3 residues of the CDR3 end, and the germline J gene fills in the rest. This sequence joins TRBV6-1 and TRBJ1-5, with D possibly matching TRBD1 (6 bases). The CDR3 totals 17 residues. V was clipped by 0 bases and J by 1 base, with 13 bases between them. Looked up from germline, CDR1 is MNHNS and CDR2 is SASEGT. The covered CDR3 bases are TGTGCCAGCAGTGAAGCGCTTGGGGGCGTGAGCAATCAGCCC. This codes for CASSEALGGVSNQP. The whole CDR3 protein is CASSEALGGVSNQPQHF.

For this clone: Read coverage stops 3 residues before the CDR3 terminus; the germline J gene supplies the remainder. This chain connects TRBV18 to TRBJ2-5, with 8 bases that match TRBD1. The CDR3 consists of 16 residues. The V segment lost 0 bases and the J segment 2 bases; nucleotides outside the gene matches: 5. Germline CDR1 is KGHSH and CDR2 is LQKENI. CDR3: CASSPPRGRSQETQYF. The sequenced CDR3 bases are TGTGCCAGCTCACCACCCAGGGGGCGAAGTCAAGAGACC. Based on the CDR3 plus reference TRBV18 and TRBJ2-5, the full variable domain is NAGVMQNPRHLVRRRGQEARLRCSPMKGHSHVYWYRQLPEEGLKFMVYLQKENIIDESGMPKERFSAEFPKEGPSILRIQQVVRGDSAAYFCASSPPRGRSQETQYFGPGTRLLVL.

Notes on this clone: The read gets to within 3 residues of the CDR3 end, and the germline J gene fills in the rest. The chain links TRBV7-2 to TRBJ1-5; TRBD1 might be the D (5 bases). The CDR3 has 15 amino acids. From germline, CDR1 is SGHTA and CDR2 FQGNSA. Trimming took 3 bases from V and 5 from J, leaving 14 bases between them. CDR3 sequence reads: CASSLDYGGDQPQHF. The DNA read from the CDR3 is TGTGCCAGCAGCTTGGATTACGGAGGGGATCAGCCC. Based on the CDR3 plus reference TRBV7-2 and TRBJ1-5, the full variable domain is GAGVSQSPSNKVTEKGKDVELRCDPISGHTALYWYRQSLGQGLEFLIYFQGNSAPDKSGLPSDRFSAERTGGSVSTLTIQRTQQEDSAVYLCASSLDYGGDQPQHFGDGTRLSIL.

On this clone: The read gets to within 3 residues of the CDR3 end, and the germline J gene fills in the rest. The J gene is TRBJ1-2, the V gene TRBV18; tentative D call: TRBD1 (5 bases). This CDR3 spans 14 amino acids. Germline assignment: CDR1 KGHSH and CDR2 LQKENI. CDR3 bases read: TGTGCCAGCTCACCCAACAGGAGCACAGATACC. This codes for CASSPNRSTDT. The entire CDR3 reads CASSPNRSTDTYTF.

With regard to this clone: The read terminates 3 residues ahead of where the CDR3 ends, so the germline J gene completes it. The chain uses TRBV6-2 or TRBV6-3 and TRBJ2-5; D is perhaps TRBD1 (5 bases). Between the trimmed V and J ends, which lost 6 bases and 7 bases, there was a span of 18 bases. CDR1 and CDR2 (germline): MNHEY, SVGEGT. The CDR3 contains 14 residues. The DNA read from the CDR3 is TGTGCCAGCAGAGACGGTGGGGCGCAGGGGACC. This sequence encodes CASRDGGAQGT. The CDR3, in full, reads CASRDGGAQGTQYF.